The next 5 T cell receptor beta chains were all read from a single sample in a study of T cells in pancreatic ductal adenocarcinoma. Surgery without prior neoadjuvant therapy was the treatment of the selected pancreatic ductal adenocarcinoma patients. Profiled with immunoSEQ multiplex PCR; TCRdb holds only in-frame clones, not every one. This sample yields roughly 20,000 clones, of which more than 70% are seen a single time; roughly 0.91% belongs to the top ten. The specimen was PBMCs. These receptors all stem from a human donor with pancreatic ductal adenocarcinoma.

The chain recombines TRBV6-5 with TRBJ2-3, with D perhaps TRBD2 (5 bases). CDR3 length: 12 amino acids. Germline V gene sequence: CDR1 MNHEY, CDR2 SVGAGI. The V end was cut by 5 bases, the J end by 7 bases, with 10 bases between. The CDR3 DNA follows: TGTGCCAGCAGTAAACTCGGGAATACGCAGTATTTT. This sequence encodes CASSKLGNTQYF.

This clone has a handful of counts. The chain joins TRBV7-2 to TRBJ2-2; TRBD1 might be the D (6 bases). V lost 5 bases and J lost 7, with 17 bases in between. This CDR3 spans 15 amino acids. Germline V gives CDR1 SGHTA, CDR2 FQGNSA. The CDR3 DNA reads TGTGCCAGCAGCCCCCGGACAGTAGTTGGCGGGGAGCTGTTTTTT. This gives the protein CASSPRTVVGGELFF.

The sample holds a few counts of this clone. The chain uses TRBV4-1 and TRBJ1-2, with 9 nucleotides matching TRBD1. The CDR3 is 15 residues long. Germline CDR1 is MGHRA and CDR2 is YSYEKL. The V gene end was trimmed by 3 bases and the J gene end by 8 bases; junction bases not matched to a gene: 10. CDR3 nucleotides: TGCGCCAGCAGCCATGTCCGGGACAGGGATCGGGGCTACACCTTC. Encoded protein: CASSHVRDRDRGYTF.

This clone showed up just a few times. This rearrangement joins TRBV5-1 to TRBJ2-5; D gene unclear. V dropped 0 bases and J dropped 4 bases, with 10 bases sitting between them. CDR3 length: 14 amino acids. Germline V lookup: CDR1 SGHRS, CDR2 YFSETQ. Here the CDR3 reads CASSLVTTGETQYF. DNA of the CDR3: TGCGCCAGCAGCTTGGTCACCACTGGAGAGACCCAGTACTTC. Looking up the rest from reference TRBV5-1 and TRBJ2-5 gives the full variable domain: KAGVTQTPRYLIKTRGQQVTLSCSPISGHRSVSWYQQTPGQGLQFLFEYFSETQRNKGNFPGRFSGRQFSNSRSEMNVSTLELGDSALYLCASSLVTTGETQYFGPGTRLLVL.

This clone was found a few times. The chain carries TRBV6-5 and TRBJ2-7; 9 positions agree with TRBD1. The CDR3 covers 13 residues. Trimming at V came to 5 bases and at J to 6 bases, leaving 5 bases not matched to a gene. Germline V lookup: CDR1 MNHEY, CDR2 SVGAGI. The CDR3 coding sequence is TGTGCCAGCAGTACTGACAGGGGGTCCGAGCAGTACTTC. It is translated as CASSTDRGSEQYF.